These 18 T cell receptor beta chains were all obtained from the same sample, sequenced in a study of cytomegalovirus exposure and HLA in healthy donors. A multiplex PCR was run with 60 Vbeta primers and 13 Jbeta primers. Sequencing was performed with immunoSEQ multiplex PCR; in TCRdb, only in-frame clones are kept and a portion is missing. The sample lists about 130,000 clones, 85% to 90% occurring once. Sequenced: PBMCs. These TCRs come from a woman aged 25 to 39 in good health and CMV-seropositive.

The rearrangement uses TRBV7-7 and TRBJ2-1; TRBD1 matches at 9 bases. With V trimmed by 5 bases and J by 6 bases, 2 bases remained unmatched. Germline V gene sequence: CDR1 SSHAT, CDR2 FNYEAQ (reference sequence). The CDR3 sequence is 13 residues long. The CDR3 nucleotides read TGTGCCAGCAGCCAGACAGGGGGCAATGAGCAGTTCTTC. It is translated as CASSQTGGNEQFF.

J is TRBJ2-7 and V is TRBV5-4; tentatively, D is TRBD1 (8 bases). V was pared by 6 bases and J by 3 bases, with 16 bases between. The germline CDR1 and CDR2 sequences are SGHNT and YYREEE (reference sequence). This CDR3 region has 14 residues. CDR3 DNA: TGTGCCAGCACCGACAGGGGAGGGATCTACGAGCAGTACTTC. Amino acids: CASTDRGGIYEQYF.

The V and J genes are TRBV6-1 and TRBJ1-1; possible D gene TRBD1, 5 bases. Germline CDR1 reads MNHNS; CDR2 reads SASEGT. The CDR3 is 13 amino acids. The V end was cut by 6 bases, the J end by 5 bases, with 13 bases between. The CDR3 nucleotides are TGTGCCAGCAGCTCCAGGGTAGGGACTGAAGCTTTCTTT. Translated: CASSSRVGTEAFF.

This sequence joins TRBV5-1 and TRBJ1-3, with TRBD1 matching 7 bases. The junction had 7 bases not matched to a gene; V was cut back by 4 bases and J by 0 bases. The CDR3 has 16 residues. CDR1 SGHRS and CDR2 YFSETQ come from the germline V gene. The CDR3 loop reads CASSSTGDLSGNTIYF. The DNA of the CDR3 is TGCGCCAGCAGCAGTACAGGGGACCTCTCTGGAAACACCATATATTTT.

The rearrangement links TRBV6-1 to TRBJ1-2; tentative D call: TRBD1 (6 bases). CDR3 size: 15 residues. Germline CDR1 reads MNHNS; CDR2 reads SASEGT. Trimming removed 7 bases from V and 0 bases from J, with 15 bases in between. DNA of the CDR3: TGTGCCAGCACCTCCGTTGCAGGGGCTAACTATGGCTACACCTTC. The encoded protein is CASTSVAGANYGYTF.

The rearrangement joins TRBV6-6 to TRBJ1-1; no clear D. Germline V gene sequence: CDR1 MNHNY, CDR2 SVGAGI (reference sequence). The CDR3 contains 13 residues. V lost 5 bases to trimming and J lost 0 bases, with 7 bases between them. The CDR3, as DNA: TGTGCCAGCAGTCTCCAGGTGAACACTGAAGCTTTCTTT. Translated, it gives CASSLQVNTEAFF.

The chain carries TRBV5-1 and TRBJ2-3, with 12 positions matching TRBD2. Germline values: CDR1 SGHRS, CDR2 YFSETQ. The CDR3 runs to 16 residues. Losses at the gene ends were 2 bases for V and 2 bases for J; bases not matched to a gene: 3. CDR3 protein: CASSLGLAGFTDTQYF. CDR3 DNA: TGCGCCAGCAGCTTAGGACTAGCGGGATTCACAGATACGCAGTATTTT.

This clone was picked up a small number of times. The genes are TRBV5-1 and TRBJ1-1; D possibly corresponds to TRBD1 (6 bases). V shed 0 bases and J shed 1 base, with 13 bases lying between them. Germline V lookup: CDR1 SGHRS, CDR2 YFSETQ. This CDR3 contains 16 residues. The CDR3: CASSLGQGWGNTEAFF. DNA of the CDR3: TGCGCCAGCAGCTTGGGGCAGGGGTGGGGGAACACTGAAGCTTTCTTT.

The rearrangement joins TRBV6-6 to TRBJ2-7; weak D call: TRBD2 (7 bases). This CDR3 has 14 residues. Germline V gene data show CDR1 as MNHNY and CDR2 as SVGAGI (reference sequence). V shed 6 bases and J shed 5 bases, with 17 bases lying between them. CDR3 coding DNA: TGTGCCAGCAGCCCCGGGACGGGGGGCGACGAGCAGTACTTC. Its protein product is CASSPGTGGDEQYF.

This chain's CDR3 is CASSESPGLAGGEQFF. CDR3 nucleotide sequence: TGTGCCAGCAGTGAATCCCCGGGACTAGCGGGGGGTGAGCAGTTCTTC. The J gene is TRBJ2-1, the V gene TRBV6-1, with TRBD2 identical over 15 bases. V lost 2 bases, J lost 9 bases, and 5 bases stayed unmatched. Germline assignment: CDR1 MNHNS and CDR2 SASEGT. The CDR3 sequence is 16 residues long.

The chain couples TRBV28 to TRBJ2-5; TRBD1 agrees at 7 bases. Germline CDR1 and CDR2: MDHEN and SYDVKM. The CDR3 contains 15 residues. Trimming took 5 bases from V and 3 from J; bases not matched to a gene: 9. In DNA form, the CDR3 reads TGTGCCAGCAGTCCCCAAGGGGGCTTAAAAGAGACCCAGTACTTC. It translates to CASSPQGGLKETQYF.

CDR3 protein: CASSFGQGGYEQYF. In DNA form, the CDR3 reads TGCGCCAGCAGCTTTGGACAGGGGGGCTACGAGCAGTACTTC. The chain couples TRBV5-1 to TRBJ2-7; 10 bases agree with TRBD1. The germline V gene has CDR1 SGHRS and CDR2 YFSETQ. The length of the CDR3 is 14 residues. The ends lost 2 bases at V and 3 bases at J; junction bases unmatched: 2.

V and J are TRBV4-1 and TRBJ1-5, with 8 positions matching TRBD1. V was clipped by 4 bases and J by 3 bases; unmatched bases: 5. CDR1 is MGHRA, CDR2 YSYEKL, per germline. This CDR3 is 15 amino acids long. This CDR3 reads CASSPGQGLNQPQHF. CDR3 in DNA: TGCGCCAGCAGCCCCGGACAGGGCCTCAATCAGCCCCAGCATTTT.

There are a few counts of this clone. The CDR3 loop is CASSSSGTGARNEQFF. CDR3 sequence (DNA): TGCGCCAGCAGCTCGTCCGGGACAGGGGCTAGGAATGAGCAGTTCTTC. This chain connects TRBV5-1 to TRBJ2-1; TRBD1 agrees at 10 bases. CDR1 and CDR2 from the germline V gene are SGHRS and YFSETQ. V lost 3 bases and J lost 7; bases outside the gene matches: 10. The CDR3 spans 16 residues. Full variable domain (outside the CDR3, taken from reference TRBV5-1 and TRBJ2-1): KAGVTQTPRYLIKTRGQQVTLSCSPISGHRSVSWYQQTPGQGLQFLFEYFSETQRNKGNFPGRFSGRQFSNSRSEMNVSTLELGDSALYLCASSSSGTGARNEQFFGPGTRLTVL.

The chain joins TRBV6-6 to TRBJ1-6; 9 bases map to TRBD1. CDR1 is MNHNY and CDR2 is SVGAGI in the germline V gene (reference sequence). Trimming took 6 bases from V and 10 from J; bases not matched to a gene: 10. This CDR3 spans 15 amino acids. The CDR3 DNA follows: TGTGCCAGCAGCCCCCCCGGGACAGGGAGGTCACCCCTCCACTTT. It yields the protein CASSPPGTGRSPLHF.

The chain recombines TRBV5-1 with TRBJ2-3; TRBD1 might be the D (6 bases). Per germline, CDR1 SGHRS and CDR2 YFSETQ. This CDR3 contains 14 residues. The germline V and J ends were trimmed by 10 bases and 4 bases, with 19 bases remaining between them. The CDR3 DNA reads TGCGCCTCTGCCCAGGGGCAGGACGCAGATACGCAGTATTTT. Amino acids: CASAQGQDADTQYF.

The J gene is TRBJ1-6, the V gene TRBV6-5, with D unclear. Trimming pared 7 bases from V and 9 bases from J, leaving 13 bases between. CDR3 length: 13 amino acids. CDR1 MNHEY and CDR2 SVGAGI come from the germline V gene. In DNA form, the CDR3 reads TGTGCCAGCACTCCTTCTGCGGGTTCACCCCTCCACTTT. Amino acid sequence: CASTPSAGSPLHF.

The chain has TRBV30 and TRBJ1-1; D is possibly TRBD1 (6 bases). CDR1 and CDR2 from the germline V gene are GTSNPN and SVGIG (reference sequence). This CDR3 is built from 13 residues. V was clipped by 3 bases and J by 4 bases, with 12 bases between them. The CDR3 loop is CAWRYREGTEAFF. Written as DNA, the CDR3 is TGTGCCTGGAGGTACAGGGAAGGCACTGAAGCTTTCTTT. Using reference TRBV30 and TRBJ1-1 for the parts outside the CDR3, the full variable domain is SQTIHQWPATLVQPVGSPLSLECTVEGTSNPNLYWYRQAAGRGLQLLFYSVGIGQISSEVPQNLSASRPQDRQFILSSKKLLLSDSGFYLCAWRYREGTEAFFGQGTRLTVV.